A selection of T cell receptor beta chains follows, all from one sample in a study of blood T cell repertoires in COVID-19. Sequenced by immunoSEQ multiplex PCR; TCRdb stores in-frame clones only, minus some. The sample lists around 200,000 clones, over 80% occurring once. What was sequenced was PBMCs or T cells enriched from blood (not recorded which). All receptors derive from a young man who had recovered from COVID-19. Each CDR3 is given with its conserved first and last residue. The order of the fields is V gene, D gene, clone size, J gene, CDR3 DNA, CDR3 protein. D genes are given only for firm matches. Rows may omit the clone size; those that give it use once, few, many or a size class.

TRBV11-2,-,-,TRBJ2-1,TGTGCCAGCAGGGACAGTCCGATTGAGCAGTTCTTC,CASRDSPIEQFF
TRBV30,TRBD2,once,TRBJ2-1,TGTGCCTGGAGGGGACTAGCGGGGGGGCACAATGAGCAGTTCTTC,CAWRGLAGGHNEQFF
TRBV7-6,TRBD1,-,TRBJ1-1,TGTGCCAGCGGGACAGGGGACACTGAAGCTTTCTTT,CASGTGDTEAFF
TRBV4-1,TRBD2,-,TRBJ2-2,TGCGCCAGCAGCCAAGATCAAGCGGGGCCCGGGGAGCTGTTTTTT,CASSQDQAGPGELFF
TRBV30,-,-,TRBJ1-1,TGTGCCTGGAGTTCTGTACCGGGTTTGATGAACACTGAAGCTTTCTTT,CAWSSVPGLMNTEAFF
TRBV7-9,-,-,TRBJ1-1,TGTGCCAGCAGCCCCGGACGGGATGAAGCTTTCTTT,CASSPGRDEAFF
TRBV21-1,-,-,TRBJ2-7,TGTGCCAGCAGCAAACGGCGGGAGGGCCGTCGCCACGAGCAGTACTTC,CASSKRREGRRHEQYF
TRBV3-1/TRBV3-2,TRBD2,-,TRBJ2-7,TGTGCCAGCAGCCCCCTGGGTCCAACTAGCGCCACCACCTACGAGCAGTACTTC,CASSPLGPTSATTYEQYF
TRBV2,-,-,TRBJ1-4,TGTGCCAGCAGTGAAGAGAGGCAAGTTTTT,CASSEERQVF
TRBV18,TRBD1,-,TRBJ1-3,TGTGCCAGCTCACCCACAGGGGTCGGCACCATATATTTT,CASSPTGVGTIYF
TRBV2,-,once,TRBJ1-1,TGTGCCAGCAGTGAAGTTGGAGTCCGAGGGACTGAAGCTTTCTTT,CASSEVGVRGTEAFF
TRBV7-2,-,-,TRBJ1-1,TGTGCCAGCAGCTTAGCGTCCGGGATTGAAGCTTTCTTT,CASSLASGIEAFF
TRBV5-4,TRBD1,-,TRBJ1-1,TGTGCCAGCAGCCCGCCATATGTGGGACAGGGTGGCGCTGAAGCTTTCTTT,CASSPPYVGQGGAEAFF
TRBV4-1,TRBD2,-,TRBJ2-3,TGCGCCAGCAGACAAGAAGCTATACTAGCGACGTCTGATACGCAGTATTTT,CASRQEAILATSDTQYF
TRBV7-8,-,-,TRBJ2-7,TGTGCCAGCAGCCGAGGTCTTGGAGTCTCCTACGAGCAGTACTTC,CASSRGLGVSYEQYF
TRBV9,-,-,TRBJ1-3,TGTGCCAGCAGCGTAGAAGGGGCCTCTGGAAACACCATATATTTT,CASSVEGASGNTIYF
TRBV5-1,TRBD2,once,TRBJ2-5,TGCGCCAGCAGTCGGGGGGGAGAGACCCAGTACTTC,CASSRGGETQYF
TRBV28,-,-,TRBJ2-7,TGTGCCAGCAGTCTTCAGGGGTTAGGCTCCTACGAGCAGTACTTC,CASSLQGLGSYEQYF
TRBV18,-,-,TRBJ2-5,TGTGCCAGCTCACCGCGCCAAGAGACCCAGTACTTC,CASSPRQETQYF
TRBV19,TRBD2,-,TRBJ2-3,TGTGCCAGTAGTATAGCGCTCGGACTAGCGGGGTCCACAGATACGCAGTATTTT,CASSIALGLAGSTDTQYF
TRBV5-6,TRBD1,-,TRBJ2-1,TGTGCCAGCAGCTTCCACCGGGACAGGGCTTACAATGAGCAGTTCTTC,CASSFHRDRAYNEQFF
TRBV19,-,few,TRBJ1-6,TGTGCCAGTAGTATCGCGGGGACGGGGTATAATTCACCCCTCCACTTT,CASSIAGTGYNSPLHF
TRBV9,-,-,TRBJ1-1,TGTGCCAGCAGCCCATCCCTCCGGGACACCCACACTGAAGCTTTCTTT,CASSPSLRDTHTEAFF
TRBV24-1,TRBD1,-,TRBJ2-1,TGTGCCACCAGTGATTCCGCCCCCACAGGGGGCTCCTACAATGAGCAGTTCTTC,CATSDSAPTGGSYNEQFF
TRBV5-1,TRBD1,-,TRBJ2-2,TGCGCCAGCAGCTTGTCACAGGGGACCGCCGGGGAGCTGTTTTTT,CASSLSQGTAGELFF
TRBV6-2/TRBV6-3,TRBD1,-,TRBJ1-5,TGTGCCAGCAGTTACTCGAGGGACAGGGAGGATCAGCCCCAGCATTTT,CASSYSRDREDQPQHF